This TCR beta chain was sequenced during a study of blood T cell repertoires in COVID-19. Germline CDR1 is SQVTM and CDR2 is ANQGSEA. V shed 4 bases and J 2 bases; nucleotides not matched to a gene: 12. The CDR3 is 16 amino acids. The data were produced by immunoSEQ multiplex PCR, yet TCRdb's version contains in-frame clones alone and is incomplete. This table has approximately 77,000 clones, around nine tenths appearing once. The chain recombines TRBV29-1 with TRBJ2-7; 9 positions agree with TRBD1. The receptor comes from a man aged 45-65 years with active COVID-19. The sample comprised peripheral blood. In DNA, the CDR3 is TGCAGCGTTGGGGCCCCAAGGACAGGGGATGCCTACGAGCAGTACTTC. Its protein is CSVGAPRTGDAYEQYF.